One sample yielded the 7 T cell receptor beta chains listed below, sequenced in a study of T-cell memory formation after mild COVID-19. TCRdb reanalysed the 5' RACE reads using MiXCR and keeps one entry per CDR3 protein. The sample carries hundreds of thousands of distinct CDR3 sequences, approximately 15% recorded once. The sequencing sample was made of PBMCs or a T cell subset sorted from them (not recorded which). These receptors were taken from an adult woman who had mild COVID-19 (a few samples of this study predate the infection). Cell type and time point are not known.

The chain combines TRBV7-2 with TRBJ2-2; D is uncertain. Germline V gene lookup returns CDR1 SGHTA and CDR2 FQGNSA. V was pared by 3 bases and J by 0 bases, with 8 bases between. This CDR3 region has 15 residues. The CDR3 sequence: CASSFKVPNTGELFF. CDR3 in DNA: TGTGCCAGCAGCTTTAAGGTTCCGAACACCGGGGAGCTGTTTTTT.

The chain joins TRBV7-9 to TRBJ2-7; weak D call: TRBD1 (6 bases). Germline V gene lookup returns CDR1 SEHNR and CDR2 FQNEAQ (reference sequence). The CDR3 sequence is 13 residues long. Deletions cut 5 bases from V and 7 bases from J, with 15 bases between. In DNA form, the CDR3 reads TGTGCCAGCAGCCCCTGGACAGTGGGGGAGCAGTACTTC. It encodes CASSPWTVGEQYF.

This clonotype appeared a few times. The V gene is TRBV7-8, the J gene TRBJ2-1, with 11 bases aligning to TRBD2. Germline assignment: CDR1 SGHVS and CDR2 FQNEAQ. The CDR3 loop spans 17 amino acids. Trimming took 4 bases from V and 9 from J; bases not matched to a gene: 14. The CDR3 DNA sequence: TGTGCCAGCAGCTCGACACTAGCGGGAGCCTTCCGTGGTGAGCAGTTCTTC. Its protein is CASSSTLAGAFRGEQFF.

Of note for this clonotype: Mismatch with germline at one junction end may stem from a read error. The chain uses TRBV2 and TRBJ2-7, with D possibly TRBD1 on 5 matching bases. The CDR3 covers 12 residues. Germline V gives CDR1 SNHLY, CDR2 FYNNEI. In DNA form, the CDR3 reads TGTGCCAGCAGTCGTTCAGGGATAGGTCCTTTATTC. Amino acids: CASSRSGIGPLF.

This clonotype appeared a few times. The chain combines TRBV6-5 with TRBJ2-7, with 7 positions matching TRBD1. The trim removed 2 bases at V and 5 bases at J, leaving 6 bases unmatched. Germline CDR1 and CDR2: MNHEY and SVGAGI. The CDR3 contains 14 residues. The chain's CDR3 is CASSYRDRGHEQYF. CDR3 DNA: TGTGCCAGCAGTTACCGGGACAGAGGCCACGAGCAGTACTTC.

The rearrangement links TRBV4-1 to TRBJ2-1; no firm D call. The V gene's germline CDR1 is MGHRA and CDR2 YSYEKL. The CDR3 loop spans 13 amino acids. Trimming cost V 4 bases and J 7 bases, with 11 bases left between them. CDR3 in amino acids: CASSLIVANEQFF. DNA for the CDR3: TGCGCCAGCAGCCTGATCGTCGCAAATGAGCAGTTCTTC.

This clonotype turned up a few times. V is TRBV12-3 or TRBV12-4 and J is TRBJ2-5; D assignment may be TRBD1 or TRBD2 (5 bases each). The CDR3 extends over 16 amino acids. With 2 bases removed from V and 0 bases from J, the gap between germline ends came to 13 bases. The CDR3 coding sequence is TGTGCCAGCAGTTTACGGGGACGCGGGTACCAAGAGACCCAGTACTTC. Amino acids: CASSLRGRGYQETQYF.